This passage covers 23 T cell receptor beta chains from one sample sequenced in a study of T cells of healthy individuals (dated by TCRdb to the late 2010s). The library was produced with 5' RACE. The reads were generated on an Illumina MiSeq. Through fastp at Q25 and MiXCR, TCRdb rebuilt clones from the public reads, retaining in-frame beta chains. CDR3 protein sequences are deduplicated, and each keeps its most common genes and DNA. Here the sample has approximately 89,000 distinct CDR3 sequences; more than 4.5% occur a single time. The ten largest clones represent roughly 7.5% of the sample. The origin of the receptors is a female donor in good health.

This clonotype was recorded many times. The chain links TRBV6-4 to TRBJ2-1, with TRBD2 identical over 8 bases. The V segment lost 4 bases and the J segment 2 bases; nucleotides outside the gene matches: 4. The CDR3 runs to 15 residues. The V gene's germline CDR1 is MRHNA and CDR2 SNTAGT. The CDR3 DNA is TGTGCCAGCAGTGTCGGGGGGGCCCCCTACAATGAGCAGTTCTTC. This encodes CASSVGGAPYNEQFF.

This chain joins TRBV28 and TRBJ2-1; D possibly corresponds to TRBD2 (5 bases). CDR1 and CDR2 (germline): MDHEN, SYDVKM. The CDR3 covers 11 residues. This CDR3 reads CAGSSYNEQFF. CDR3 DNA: TGTGCGGGGAGCTCCTACAATGAGCAGTTCTTC.

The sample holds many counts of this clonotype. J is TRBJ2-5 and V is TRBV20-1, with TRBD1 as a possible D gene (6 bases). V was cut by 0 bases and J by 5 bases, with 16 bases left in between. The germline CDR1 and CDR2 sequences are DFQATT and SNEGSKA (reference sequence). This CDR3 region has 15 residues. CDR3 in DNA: TGCAGTGCTAGAGACTTCGCAGGGGCCATCGAGACCCAGTACTTC. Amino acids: CSARDFAGAIETQYF.

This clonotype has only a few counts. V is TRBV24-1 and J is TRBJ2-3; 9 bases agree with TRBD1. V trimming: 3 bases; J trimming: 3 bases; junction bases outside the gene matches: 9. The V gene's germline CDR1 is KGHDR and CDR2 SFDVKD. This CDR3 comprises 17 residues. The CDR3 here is CATSDTPGTGLTDTQYF. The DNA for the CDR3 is TGTGCCACCAGTGATACTCCCGGGACAGGGTTGACAGATACGCAGTATTTT.

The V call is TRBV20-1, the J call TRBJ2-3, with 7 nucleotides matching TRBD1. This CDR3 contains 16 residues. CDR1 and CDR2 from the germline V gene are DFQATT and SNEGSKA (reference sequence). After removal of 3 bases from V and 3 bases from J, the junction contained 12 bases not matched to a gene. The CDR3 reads CSASQPGQLRTDTQYF. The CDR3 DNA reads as TGCAGTGCTAGCCAGCCGGGACAGTTAAGGACAGATACGCAGTATTTT.

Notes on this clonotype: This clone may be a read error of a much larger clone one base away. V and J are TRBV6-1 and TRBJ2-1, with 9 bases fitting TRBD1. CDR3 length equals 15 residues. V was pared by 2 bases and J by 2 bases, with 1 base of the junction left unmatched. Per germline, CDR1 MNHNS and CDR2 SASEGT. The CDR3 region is CASSERQGAYNEQFF. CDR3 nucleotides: TGTGCCAGCAGTGAAAGACAGGGGGCCTACAATGAGCAGTTCTTC.

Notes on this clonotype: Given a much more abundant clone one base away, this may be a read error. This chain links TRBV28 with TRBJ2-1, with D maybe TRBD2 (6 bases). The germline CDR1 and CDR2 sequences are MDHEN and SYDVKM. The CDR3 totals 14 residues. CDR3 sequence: CASSLTQGGNEQSF. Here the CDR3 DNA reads TGTGCCAGCAGTTTAACCCAGGGAGGCAATGAGCAGTCCTTC.

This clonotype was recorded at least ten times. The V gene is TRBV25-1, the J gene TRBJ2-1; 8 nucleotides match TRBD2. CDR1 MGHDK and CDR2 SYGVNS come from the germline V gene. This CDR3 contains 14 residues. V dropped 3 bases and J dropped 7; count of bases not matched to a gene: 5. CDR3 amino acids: CASSEGLGSNEQFF. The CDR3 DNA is TGTGCCAGCAGTGAGGGACTAGGGTCTAATGAGCAGTTCTTC.

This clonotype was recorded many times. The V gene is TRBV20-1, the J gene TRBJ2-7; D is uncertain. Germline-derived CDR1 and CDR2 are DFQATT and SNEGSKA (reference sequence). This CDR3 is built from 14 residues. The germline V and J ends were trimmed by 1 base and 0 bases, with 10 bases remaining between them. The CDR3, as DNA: TGCAGTGCTAGAGCACCTAGATACTCCTACGAGCAGTACTTC. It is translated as CSARAPRYSYEQYF.

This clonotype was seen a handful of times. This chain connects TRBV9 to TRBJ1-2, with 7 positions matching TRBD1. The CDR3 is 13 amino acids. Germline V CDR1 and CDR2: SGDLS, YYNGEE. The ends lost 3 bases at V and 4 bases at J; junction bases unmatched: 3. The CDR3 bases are TGTGCCAGCAGCGCCGGACAGGCCTATGGCTACACCTTC. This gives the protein CASSAGQAYGYTF.

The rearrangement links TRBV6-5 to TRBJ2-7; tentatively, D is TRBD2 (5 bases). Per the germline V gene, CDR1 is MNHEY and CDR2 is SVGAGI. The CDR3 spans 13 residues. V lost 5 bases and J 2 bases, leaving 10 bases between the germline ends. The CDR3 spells CASSPGLTYEQYF. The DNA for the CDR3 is TGTGCCAGCAGTCCGGGATTAACCTACGAGCAGTACTTC.

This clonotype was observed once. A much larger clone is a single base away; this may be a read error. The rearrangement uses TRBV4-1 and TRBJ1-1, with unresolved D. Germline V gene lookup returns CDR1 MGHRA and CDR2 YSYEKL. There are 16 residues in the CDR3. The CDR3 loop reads CASGQPRGTSDTEAFF. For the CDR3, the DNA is TGCGCCAGCGGCCAACCCCGAGGCACTAGCGACACTGAAGCTTTCTTT.

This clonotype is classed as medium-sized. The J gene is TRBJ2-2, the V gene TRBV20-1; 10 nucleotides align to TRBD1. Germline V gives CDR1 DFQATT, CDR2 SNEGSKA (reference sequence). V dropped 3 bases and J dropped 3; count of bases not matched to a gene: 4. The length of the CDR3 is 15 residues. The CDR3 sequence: CSARRQGADTGELFF. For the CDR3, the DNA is TGCAGTGCTAGGAGACAGGGGGCGGACACCGGGGAGCTGTTTTTT.

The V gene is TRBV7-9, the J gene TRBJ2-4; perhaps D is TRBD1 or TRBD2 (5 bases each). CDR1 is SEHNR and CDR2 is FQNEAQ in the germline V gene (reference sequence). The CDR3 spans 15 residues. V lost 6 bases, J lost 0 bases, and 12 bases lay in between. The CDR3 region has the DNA TGTGCCAGCAGTTGGGACCTCGTAGCCAAAAACATTCAGTACTTC. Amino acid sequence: CASSWDLVAKNIQYF.

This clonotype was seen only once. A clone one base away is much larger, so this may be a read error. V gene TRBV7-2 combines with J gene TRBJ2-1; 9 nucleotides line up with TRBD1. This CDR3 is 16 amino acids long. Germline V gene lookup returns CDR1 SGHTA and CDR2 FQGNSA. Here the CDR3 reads CDSSLVSGTGQIEQFF. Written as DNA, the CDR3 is TGTGACAGCAGCTTAGTTAGTGGGACAGGGCAGATTGAGCAGTTCTTC.

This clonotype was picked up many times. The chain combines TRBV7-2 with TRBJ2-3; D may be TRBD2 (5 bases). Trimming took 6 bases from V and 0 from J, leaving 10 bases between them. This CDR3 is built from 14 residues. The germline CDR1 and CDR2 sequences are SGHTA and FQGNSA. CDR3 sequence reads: CASRRGLSTDTQYF. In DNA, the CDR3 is TGTGCCAGCAGGCGAGGGTTGAGCACAGATACGCAGTATTTT.

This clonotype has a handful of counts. The CDR3 here is CASSLAAGASNEQFF. The CDR3 DNA sequence: TGCGCCAGCAGCTTGGCCGCAGGAGCGAGCAATGAGCAGTTCTTC. The chain uses TRBV5-1 and TRBJ2-1; D unclear. Germline values: CDR1 SGHRS, CDR2 YFSETQ. Trimming stripped 0 bases from V and 6 bases from J, with 13 bases between. This CDR3 spans 15 amino acids.

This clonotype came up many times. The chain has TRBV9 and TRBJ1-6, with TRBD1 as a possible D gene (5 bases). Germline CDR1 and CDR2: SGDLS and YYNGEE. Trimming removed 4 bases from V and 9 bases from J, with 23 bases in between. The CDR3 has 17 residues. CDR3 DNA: TGTGCCAGCAGCCCACGAGCAGGGAATTCCCTGGGTTCACCCCTCCACTTT. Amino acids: CASSPRAGNSLGSPLHF.

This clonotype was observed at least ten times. The CDR3 protein is CASSSSDSREQFF. The CDR3 nucleotides read TGTGCCAGCTCATCCTCGGACTCCCGGGAGCAGTTCTTC. V and J are TRBV18 and TRBJ2-1; weak D call: TRBD2 (5 bases). The CDR3 is made up of 13 amino acids. Trimming cost V 5 bases and J 10 bases, with 15 bases left between them. Germline CDR1 KGHSH, CDR2 LQKENI.

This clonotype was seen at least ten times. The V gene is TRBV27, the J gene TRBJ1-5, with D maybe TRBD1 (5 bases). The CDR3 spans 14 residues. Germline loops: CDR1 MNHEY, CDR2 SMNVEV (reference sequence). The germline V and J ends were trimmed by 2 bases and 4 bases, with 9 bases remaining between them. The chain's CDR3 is CASSLRQWNQPQHF. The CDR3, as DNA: TGTGCCAGCAGTTTAAGACAGTGGAATCAGCCCCAGCATTTT.

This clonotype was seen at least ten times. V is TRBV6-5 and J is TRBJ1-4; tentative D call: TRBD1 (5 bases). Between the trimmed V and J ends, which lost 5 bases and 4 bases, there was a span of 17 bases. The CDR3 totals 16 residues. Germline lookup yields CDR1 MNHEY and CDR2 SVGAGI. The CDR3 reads CASSGSSGKGNEKLFF. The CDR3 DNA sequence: TGTGCCAGCAGTGGGTCCTCAGGGAAGGGTAATGAAAAACTGTTTTTT.

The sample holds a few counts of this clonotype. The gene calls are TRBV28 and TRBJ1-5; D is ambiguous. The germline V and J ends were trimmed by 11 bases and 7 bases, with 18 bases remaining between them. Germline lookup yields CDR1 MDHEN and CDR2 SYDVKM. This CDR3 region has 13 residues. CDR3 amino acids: CAVGPAVRQPQHF. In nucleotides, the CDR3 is TGTGCCGTCGGTCCTGCGGTCAGACAGCCCCAGCATTTT.

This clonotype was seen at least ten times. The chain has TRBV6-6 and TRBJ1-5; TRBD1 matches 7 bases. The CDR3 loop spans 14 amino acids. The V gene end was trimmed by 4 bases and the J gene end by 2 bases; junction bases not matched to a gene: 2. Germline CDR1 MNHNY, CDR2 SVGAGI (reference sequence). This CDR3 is CASSSQGGNQPQHF. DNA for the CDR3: TGTGCCAGCAGTTCCCAGGGGGGCAATCAGCCCCAGCATTTT.